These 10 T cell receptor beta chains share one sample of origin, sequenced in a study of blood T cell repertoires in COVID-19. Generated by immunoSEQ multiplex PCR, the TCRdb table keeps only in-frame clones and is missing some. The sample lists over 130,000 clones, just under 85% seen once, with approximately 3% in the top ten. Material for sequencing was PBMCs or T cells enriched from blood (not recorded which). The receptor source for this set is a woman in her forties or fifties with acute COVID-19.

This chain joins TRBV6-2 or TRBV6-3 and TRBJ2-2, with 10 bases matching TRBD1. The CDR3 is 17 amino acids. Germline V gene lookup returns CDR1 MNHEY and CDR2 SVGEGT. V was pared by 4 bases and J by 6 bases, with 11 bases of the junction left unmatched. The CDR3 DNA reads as TGTGCCAGCAGTTCGGGACACGCCGGGACAGGGGCCGGGGAGCTGTTTTTT. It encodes CASSSGHAGTGAGELFF.

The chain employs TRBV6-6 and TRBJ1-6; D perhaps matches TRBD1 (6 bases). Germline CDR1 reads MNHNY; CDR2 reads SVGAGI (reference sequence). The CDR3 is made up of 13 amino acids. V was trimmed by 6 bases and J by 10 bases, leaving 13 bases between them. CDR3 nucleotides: TGTGCCAGCAGCCTACAGGGTGGATCACCCCTCCACTTT. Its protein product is CASSLQGGSPLHF.

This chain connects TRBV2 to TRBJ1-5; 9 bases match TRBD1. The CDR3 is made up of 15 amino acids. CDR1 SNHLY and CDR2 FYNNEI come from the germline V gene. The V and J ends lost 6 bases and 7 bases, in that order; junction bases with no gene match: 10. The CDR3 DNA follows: TGTGCCAGCAGGGGGACAGGGACGAATGGGCAGCCCCAGCATTTT. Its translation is CASRGTGTNGQPQHF.

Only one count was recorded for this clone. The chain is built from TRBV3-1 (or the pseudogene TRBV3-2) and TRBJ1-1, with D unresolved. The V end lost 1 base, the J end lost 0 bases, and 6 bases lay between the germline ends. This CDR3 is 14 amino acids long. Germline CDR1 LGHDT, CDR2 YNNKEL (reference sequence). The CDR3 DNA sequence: TGTGCCAGCAGCCAAGGTAACTTGAACACTGAAGCTTTCTTT. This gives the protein CASSQGNLNTEAFF.

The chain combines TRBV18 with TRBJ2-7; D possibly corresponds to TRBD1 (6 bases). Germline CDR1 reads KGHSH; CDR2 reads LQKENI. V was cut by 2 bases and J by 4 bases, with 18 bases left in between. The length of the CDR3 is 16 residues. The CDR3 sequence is CASSPWGQGLLYEQYF. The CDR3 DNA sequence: TGTGCCAGCTCACCATGGGGGCAGGGGCTTCTTTACGAGCAGTACTTC.

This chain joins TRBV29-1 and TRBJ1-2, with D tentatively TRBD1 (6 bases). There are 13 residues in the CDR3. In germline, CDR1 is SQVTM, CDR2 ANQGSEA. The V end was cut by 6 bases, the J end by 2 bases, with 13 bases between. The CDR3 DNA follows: TGCAGCGTAAGGACAGATACAAACTATGGCTACACCTTC. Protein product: CSVRTDTNYGYTF. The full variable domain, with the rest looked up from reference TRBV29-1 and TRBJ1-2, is SAVISQKPSRDICQRGTSLTIQCQVDSQVTMMFWYRQQPGQSLTLIATANQGSEATYESGFVIDKFPISRPNLTFSTLTVSNMSPEDSSIYLCSVRTDTNYGYTFGSGTRLTVV.

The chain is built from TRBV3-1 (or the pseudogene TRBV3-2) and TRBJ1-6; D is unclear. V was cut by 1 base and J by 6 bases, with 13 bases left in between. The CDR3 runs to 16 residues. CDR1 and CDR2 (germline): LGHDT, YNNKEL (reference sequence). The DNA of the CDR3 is TGTGCCAGCAGCCAAGGAGGTCGGTATGGTAATTCACCCCTCCACTTT. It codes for CASSQGGRYGNSPLHF.

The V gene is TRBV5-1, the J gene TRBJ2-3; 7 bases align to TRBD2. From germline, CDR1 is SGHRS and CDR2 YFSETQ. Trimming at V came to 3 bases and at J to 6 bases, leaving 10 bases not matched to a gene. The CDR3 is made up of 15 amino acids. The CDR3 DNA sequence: TGCGCCAGCAGCTCCCTGGCGGGAGCGGCCGATACGCAGTATTTT. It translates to CASSSLAGAADTQYF.

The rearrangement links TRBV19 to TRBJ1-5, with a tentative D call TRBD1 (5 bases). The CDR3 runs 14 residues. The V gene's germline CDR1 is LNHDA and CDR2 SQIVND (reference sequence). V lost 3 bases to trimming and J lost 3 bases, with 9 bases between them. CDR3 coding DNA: TGTGCCAGTAGTATTCCCAGGGTCAATCAGCCCCAGCATTTT. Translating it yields CASSIPRVNQPQHF.

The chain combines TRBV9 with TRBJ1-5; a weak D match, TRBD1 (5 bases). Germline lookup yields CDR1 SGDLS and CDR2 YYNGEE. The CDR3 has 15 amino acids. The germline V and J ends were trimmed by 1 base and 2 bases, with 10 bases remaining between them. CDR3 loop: CASSVQGLGNQPQHF. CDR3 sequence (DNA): TGTGCCAGCAGCGTACAGGGTTTGGGCAATCAGCCCCAGCATTTT.